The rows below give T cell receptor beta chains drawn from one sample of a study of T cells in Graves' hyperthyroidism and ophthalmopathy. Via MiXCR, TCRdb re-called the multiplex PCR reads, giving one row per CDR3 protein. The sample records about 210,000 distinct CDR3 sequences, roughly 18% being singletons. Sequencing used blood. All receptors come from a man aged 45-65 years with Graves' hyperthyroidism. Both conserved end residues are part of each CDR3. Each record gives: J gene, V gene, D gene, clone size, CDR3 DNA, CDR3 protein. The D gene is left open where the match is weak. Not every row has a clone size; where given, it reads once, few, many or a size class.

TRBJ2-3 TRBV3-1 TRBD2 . TGTGCCAGCAGCCCGGGGACTAGCGGGAGTGGCACAGATACGCAGTATTTT CASSPGTSGSGTDTQYF
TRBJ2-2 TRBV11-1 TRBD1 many TGTGCCAGCAGTCCGGGACAGGGGGCGAGCACCGGGGAGCTGTTTTTT CASSPGQGASTGELFF
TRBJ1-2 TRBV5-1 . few TGCGCCAGCAGCTTGACAGTTAACTATGGCTACACCTTC CASSLTVNYGYTF
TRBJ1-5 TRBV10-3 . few TGTGCCATCAGCGACTTGGACAGTCAGGGGCAGCATTTT CAISDLDSQGQHF
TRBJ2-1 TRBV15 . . TGTGCCACCAGTCTCGCCGGGGGTGCCTACAATGAGCAGTTCTTC CATSLAGGAYNEQFF
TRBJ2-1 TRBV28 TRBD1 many TGTGCCAGCAGTTGGGACAGCGAGACCTCCTACAATGAGCAGTTCTTC CASSWDSETSYNEQFF
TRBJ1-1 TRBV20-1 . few TGCAGTGCACAGCAGGTGGAAGCTTTCTTT CSAQQVEAFF
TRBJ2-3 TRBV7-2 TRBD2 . TGTGCCAGCAGCTTAGCGGCGGCTAGCGGGAAGCATACGCAGTATTTT CASSLAAASGKHTQYF
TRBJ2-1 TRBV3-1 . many TGTGCCAGCAGCCAAGTACCCTACAATGAGCAGTTCTTC CASSQVPYNEQFF
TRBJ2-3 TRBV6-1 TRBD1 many TGTGCCAGCAGTAGACGTGTGGGACAGGTGTTCAATACGCAGTATTTT CASSRRVGQVFNTQYF
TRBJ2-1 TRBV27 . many TGTGCCAGCAGTAGGGGAGAGACATACAATGAGCAGTTCTTC CASSRGETYNEQFF
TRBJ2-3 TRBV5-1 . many TGCGCCAGCAGCTTGTACCAGTCCACAGATACGCAGTATTTT CASSLYQSTDTQYF
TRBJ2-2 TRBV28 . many TGTGCCAGCCGGGAGTCAGCGAACACCGGGGAGCTGTTTTTT CASRESANTGELFF
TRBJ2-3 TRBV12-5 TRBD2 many TGTGCTAGTGGTTTTTGGGCGGGAGGGCCCGCAGATACGCAGTATTTT CASGFWAGGPADTQYF
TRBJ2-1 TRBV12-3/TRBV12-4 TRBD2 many TGTGCCAGCAGTAGGACTAGCGGGAGGACTTGGGATGAGCAGTTCTTC CASSRTSGRTWDEQFF
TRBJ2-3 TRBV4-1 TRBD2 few TGCGCCAGCAGCCAAGGGGGTCTAGCGGGAGATACGCAGTATTTT CASSQGGLAGDTQYF
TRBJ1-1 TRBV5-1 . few TGCGCCAGCAGCTTGTGGGGGGCTGACACTGAAGCTTTCTTT CASSLWGADTEAFF
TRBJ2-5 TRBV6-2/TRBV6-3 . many TGTGCCAGCAGTTTCTATGGGGAGACCCAGTACTTC CASSFYGETQYF
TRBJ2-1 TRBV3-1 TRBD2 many TGTGCCAGCAGCCGGAGCGGGAGAGGAAATGAGCAGTTCTTC CASSRSGRGNEQFF
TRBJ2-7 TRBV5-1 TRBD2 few TGCGCCAGCAGCTTGACGTCTAGCGGAGCCTACGAGCAGTACTTC CASSLTSSGAYEQYF
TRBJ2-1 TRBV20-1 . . TGCAGTGCGGCTAAACTAGCAGGGTACAATGAGCAGTTCTTC CSAAKLAGYNEQFF
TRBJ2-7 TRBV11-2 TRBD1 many TGTGCCAGCAGCCTTAGCGGGACAGGGGCCTACGAGCAGTACTTC CASSLSGTGAYEQYF
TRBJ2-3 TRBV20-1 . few TGCAGTGCTAGGAAAGCGGCAGATACGCAGTATTTT CSARKAADTQYF
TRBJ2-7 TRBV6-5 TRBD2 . TGTGCCAGCAGAATTACTAGCGGGAGGAACGAGCAGTACTTC CASRITSGRNEQYF
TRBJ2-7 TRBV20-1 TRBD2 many TGCAGTGCTAGCGGGAGGGCCTGGGAGCAGTACTTC CSASGRAWEQYF
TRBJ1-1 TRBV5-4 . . TGTGCCAGCAGCTTGGACGGACTAAACACTGAAGCTTTCTTT CASSLDGLNTEAFF
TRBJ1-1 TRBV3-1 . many TGTGCCAGTGGTCCAATGATGAACACTGAAGCTTTCTTT CASGPMMNTEAFF
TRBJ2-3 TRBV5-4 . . TGTGCCAGCAGCTTGAACGGGAGAGACACAGATACGCAGTATTTT CASSLNGRDTDTQYF
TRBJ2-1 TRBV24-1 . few TGTGCCACCTGGATAGCGGCCAATGAGCAGTTCTTC CATWIAANEQFF
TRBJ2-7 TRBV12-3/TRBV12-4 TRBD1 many TGTGCCAGCAGTCCCTCGGGACAGGGAACAATTTCTACAGACGAGCAGTACTTC CASSPSGQGTISTDEQYF
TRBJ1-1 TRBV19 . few TGTGCCAGTAGTTCCGGGATGGGGGCCACTGAAGCTTTCTTT CASSSGMGATEAFF
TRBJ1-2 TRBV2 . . TGTGCCAGCAGTGAACAAGGAGGCTACACCTTC CASSEQGGYTF
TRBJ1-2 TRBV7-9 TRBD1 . TGTGCCAGCAGCTCACTGGACAGGGATAATGGCTACACCTTC CASSSLDRDNGYTF
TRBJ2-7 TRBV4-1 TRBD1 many TGCGCCAGCAGCCCCGTCAGGGGGTGGGACGAGCAGTACTTC CASSPVRGWDEQYF
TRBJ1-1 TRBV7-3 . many TGTGCCAGCAGCCCGGGGACGGGGATGAACACTGAAGCTTTCTTT CASSPGTGMNTEAFF
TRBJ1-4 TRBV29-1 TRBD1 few TGCAGCGTTGAAGAAACAGGACAGGGTAATGAAAAACTGTTTTTT CSVEETGQGNEKLFF
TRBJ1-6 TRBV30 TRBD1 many TGTGCCTGGTCGGGACAGATAAATTCACCCCTCCACTTT CAWSGQINSPLHF
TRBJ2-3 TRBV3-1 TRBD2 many TGTGCCAGCAGCCCCGGGACTAGCGGGAGCTACAGCACAGATACGCAGTATTTT CASSPGTSGSYSTDTQYF
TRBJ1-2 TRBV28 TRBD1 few TGTGCCAGCAGTCCCCTTGGACAGGCTCCTGGTGGCTACACCTTC CASSPLGQAPGGYTF
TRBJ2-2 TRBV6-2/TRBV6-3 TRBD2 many TGTGCCAGCAGTTTCGGCGGGAGTGACACCGGGGAGCTGTTTTTT CASSFGGSDTGELFF
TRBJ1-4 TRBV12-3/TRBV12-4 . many TGTGCCAGCAGTTTCGGCAGGGTAGGCGAAAAACTGTTTTTT CASSFGRVGEKLFF
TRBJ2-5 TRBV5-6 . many TGTGCCAGCAGCTTGGGGGGAACCCAGTACTTC CASSLGGTQYF
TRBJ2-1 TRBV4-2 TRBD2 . TGTGCCAGCAGCCAGACTAGCGGGAGTTATGAGCAGTTCTTC CASSQTSGSYEQFF
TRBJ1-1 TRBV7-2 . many TGTGCCAGCAGCTTAGCCAGGGCGGGCACTGAAGCTTTCTTT CASSLARAGTEAFF
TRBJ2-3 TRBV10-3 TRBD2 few TGTGCCATCAGTGAACTAGCGGGAGTTTCAGATACGCAGTATTTT CAISELAGVSDTQYF
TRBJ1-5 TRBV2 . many TGTGCCAGCAGTGAATGGGGGAGCAATCAGCCCCAGCATTTT CASSEWGSNQPQHF
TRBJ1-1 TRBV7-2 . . TGTGCCAGCAGCGCAAACCCCTTTCGGACCCGGGACACTGAAGCTTTCTTT CASSANPFRTRDTEAFF
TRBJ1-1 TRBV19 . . TGTGCCAGTAGTATAGAGCCGGTCACTGAAGCTTTCTTT CASSIEPVTEAFF
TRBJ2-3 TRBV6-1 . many TGTGCCAGCAGTTACCGGGCTGCTAGCACAGATACGCAGTATTTT CASSYRAASTDTQYF
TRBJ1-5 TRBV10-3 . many TGTGCCATCAGTGGACCGGGGCAGCCCCAGCATTTT CAISGPGQPQHF
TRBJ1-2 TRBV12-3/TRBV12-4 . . TGTGCCAGCAGTTTAGCGTCTCCCGGCAGGGGCTACACCTTC CASSLASPGRGYTF
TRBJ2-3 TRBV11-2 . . TGTGCCAGCAACCGAGGGAATAGCGATACGCAGTATTTT CASNRGNSDTQYF